Listed here is a single TCR beta chain. Its antigen is undetermined. This entry is derived from a study of T cell responses to AZD1222 COVID-19 vaccine. Whole-study results and caveats: Donors, mostly white British, included more females; clonal diversity was possibly underestimated. Of spike-specific TCRs, nearly half reportedly target regions left unmutated in variants.

Germline assignment: CDR1 SGHTA and CDR2 FQGTGA. V lost 3 bases and J lost 4; bases outside the gene matches: 8. The CDR3 contains 15 residues. Produced via immunoSEQ multiplex PCR; TCRdb's table is partial and in-frame only. The sample includes 150,000 to 180,000 clones, about 92% of them seen just once. The material sequenced was peripheral blood, taken on day 0 of AZD1222 vaccination. This rearrangement joins TRBV7-3 to TRBJ1-1, with TRBD1 matching over 7 bases. The clonotype was recovered from an adult in good health. CDR3 residues: CASSLLGGRFTEAFF. The CDR3 nucleotides read TGTGCCAGCAGCTTGTTAGGGGGCAGGTTCACTGAAGCTTTCTTT.